This is a list of T cell receptor beta chains from one sample in a study of identical twins. TCRdb passed the 5' RACE reads through MiXCR, listing each CDR3 protein once. Of some 500,000 distinct CDR3 sequences in the sample, roughly 13% were seen once. This same sample was also taken into another study, of yellow fever vaccine responses in identical twins.

Sequenced: CD4+ T cells sorted from blood. These receptors were obtained from a woman under 30 in good health. Both conserved end residues are part of each CDR3. D genes are given only for firm matches. Size tells how often a clone was seen (once, few, many) or the class of an expanded clone, and some rows leave it out.

D,size,J,V,DNA,CDR3
-,many,TRBJ2-7,TRBV3-1,TGCGCCAGCAGCCAAGGGAGTTCCTACGAGCAGTACTTC,CASSQGSSYEQYF
TRBD2,few,TRBJ2-7,TRBV5-1,TGCGCCAGCAGCCCACGGACTAGTAGGTACGACGAGCAGTACTTC,CASSPRTSRYDEQYF
-,many,TRBJ2-7,TRBV15,TGTGCCACCTCAACTCGTATAAAGGGGGATGACGAGCAGTACTTC,CATSTRIKGDDEQYF
-,few,TRBJ2-3,TRBV20-1,TGCAGTGCTAGTGGGGCCGGGGGTAGCTTCGCAGATACGCAGTATTTT,CSASGAGGSFADTQYF
TRBD2,few,TRBJ2-7,TRBV3-1,TGTGCCAGCAGCCAGATGGGGACTAGCGCCTACGAGCAGTACTTC,CASSQMGTSAYEQYF
-,-,TRBJ1-5,TRBV6-2/TRBV6-3,TGTGCCAGCACCTTATTTGTCGGGGGGCCCCAGCATTTT,CASTLFVGGPQHF
TRBD1,-,TRBJ2-7,TRBV7-6,TGTGCCAGCAGCCCTGGGGACAGCCAAATAACCTACGAGCAGTACTTC,CASSPGDSQITYEQYF
TRBD2,many,TRBJ2-1,TRBV6-5,TGTGCCAGCAGTTACCAAGGACTAGCTGGCAATGAGCAGTTCTTC,CASSYQGLAGNEQFF
TRBD1,few,TRBJ2-1,TRBV28,TGTGCCAGCACAAGACAGGGGATGGGGTACAATGAGCAGTTCTTC,CASTRQGMGYNEQFF
-,few,TRBJ1-1,TRBV28,TGTGCCAGCAATGGACAGATAACTGAAGCTTTCTTT,CASNGQITEAFF
-,-,TRBJ2-1,TRBV27,TGTGCCAGCAGGACCTTGGGGGGAGACAATGAGCAGTTCTTC,CASRTLGGDNEQFF
TRBD1,-,TRBJ1-2,TRBV18,TGTGCCAGCTCAACGACGACAGGGGCTAACTATGGCTACACCTTC,CASSTTTGANYGYTF
TRBD1,-,TRBJ1-1,TRBV20-1,TGCAGTGCTAAACAGGGGGCCGGGGGCACTGAAGCTTTCTTT,CSAKQGAGGTEAFF
TRBD1,-,TRBJ1-2,TRBV10-3,TGTGCCATCAGTGATGGGACAGCCTATGGCTACACCTTC,CAISDGTAYGYTF
-,few,TRBJ2-1,TRBV7-9,TGTGCCAGCAGCTTACCTTCGGTAGTAAGTGGGCAGTTCTTC,CASSLPSVVSGQFF
-,-,TRBJ2-7,TRBV20-1,TGCAGTGCTCACGCAACAGTTCCCTACGAGCAGTACTTC,CSAHATVPYEQYF
-,-,TRBJ2-5,TRBV19,TGTGCCAGTAGTATAAAGGGGGAGACCCAGTACTTC,CASSIKGETQYF
-,few,TRBJ2-3,TRBV6-2/TRBV6-3,TGTGCCAGCAGGCCCGAGGGGGGGGCCAGCACAGATACGCAGTATTTT,CASRPEGGASTDTQYF
-,-,TRBJ2-7,TRBV5-4,TGTGCCAGCAGCCCTAAGGAGGGGGGTAGCTACGAGCAGTACTTC,CASSPKEGGSYEQYF
-,many,TRBJ1-2,TRBV10-3,TGTGCCATCAGCGGCGAAGGGAACTATGGCTACACCTTC,CAISGEGNYGYTF
-,many,TRBJ2-1,TRBV12-3/TRBV12-4,TGTGCCAGCAGTTTGTCTACCCCCTATGAGCAGTTCTTC,CASSLSTPYEQFF
-,many,TRBJ1-2,TRBV7-9,TGTGCCAGCAGCTTAGCGTCAGGTTTTGGCTACACCTTC,CASSLASGFGYTF
TRBD2,-,TRBJ2-3,TRBV9,TGTGCCAGCAGCGTAAGCGGGGGGTTTTCAGATACGCAGTATTTT,CASSVSGGFSDTQYF
-,few,TRBJ2-7,TRBV5-5,TGTGCCAGCAGCCCGAGGGGCGGAATCTACGAGCAGTACTTC,CASSPRGGIYEQYF
-,-,TRBJ1-6,TRBV4-3,TGCGCCAGCAGCCAAGAACTTGGTACAGGGAGTCCCCTCCACTTT,CASSQELGTGSPLHF
TRBD1,few,TRBJ2-7,TRBV12-3/TRBV12-4,TGTGCCAGCACCCTAGGGACAGGGGTAGAGCAGTACTTC,CASTLGTGVEQYF
-,-,TRBJ1-3,TRBV5-6,TGTGCCAGCAGCTTGGTTCGGGGTGCGCCTGGAAACACCATATATTTT,CASSLVRGAPGNTIYF